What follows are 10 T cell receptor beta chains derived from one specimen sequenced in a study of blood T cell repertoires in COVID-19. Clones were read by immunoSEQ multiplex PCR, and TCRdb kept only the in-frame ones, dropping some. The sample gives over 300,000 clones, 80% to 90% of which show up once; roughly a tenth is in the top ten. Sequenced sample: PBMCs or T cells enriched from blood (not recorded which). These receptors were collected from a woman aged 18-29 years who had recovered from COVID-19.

Here the CDR3 reads CASSLNFGGYTF. The CDR3 coding sequence is TGTGCCAGCAGCTTAAATTTTGGCGGCTACACCTTC. The chain recombines TRBV7-9 with TRBJ1-2; D gene uncertain. Germline CDR1 SEHNR, CDR2 FQNEAQ (reference sequence). The CDR3 is 12 amino acids. Trimming took 2 bases from V and 8 from J, leaving 9 bases between them.

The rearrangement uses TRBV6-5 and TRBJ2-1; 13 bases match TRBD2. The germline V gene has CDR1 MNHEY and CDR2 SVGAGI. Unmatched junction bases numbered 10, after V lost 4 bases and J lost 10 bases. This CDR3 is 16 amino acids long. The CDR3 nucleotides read TGTGCCAGCAGTTCTACAGTTGGACTAGCGGGGGTAGAGCAGTTCTTC. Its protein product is CASSSTVGLAGVEQFF.

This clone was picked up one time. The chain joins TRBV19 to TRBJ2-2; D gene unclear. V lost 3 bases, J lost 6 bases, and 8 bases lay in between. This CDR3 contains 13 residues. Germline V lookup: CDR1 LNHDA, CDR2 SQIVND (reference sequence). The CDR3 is CASSIEIPGELFF. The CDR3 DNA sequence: TGTGCCAGTAGTATCGAGATCCCCGGGGAGCTGTTTTTT.

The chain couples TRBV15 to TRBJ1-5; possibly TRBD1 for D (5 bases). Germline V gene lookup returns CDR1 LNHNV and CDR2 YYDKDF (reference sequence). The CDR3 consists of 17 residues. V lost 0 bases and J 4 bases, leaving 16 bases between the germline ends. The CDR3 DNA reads TGTGCCACCAGCAGAGAGGTGAACAGGAATGTAAATCAGCCCCAGCATTTT. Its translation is CATSREVNRNVNQPQHF.

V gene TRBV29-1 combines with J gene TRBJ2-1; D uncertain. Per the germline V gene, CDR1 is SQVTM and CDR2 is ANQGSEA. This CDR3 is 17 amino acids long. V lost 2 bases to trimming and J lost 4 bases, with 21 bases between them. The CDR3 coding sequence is TGCAGCGTTGAATATAGCCGGGTAAAAAGAGGTTACAATGAGCAGTTCTTC. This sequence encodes CSVEYSRVKRGYNEQFF.

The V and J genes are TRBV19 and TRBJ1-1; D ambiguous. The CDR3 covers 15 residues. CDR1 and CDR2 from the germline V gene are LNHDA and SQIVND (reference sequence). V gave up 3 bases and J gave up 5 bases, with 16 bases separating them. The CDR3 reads CASSIPLERPTEAFF. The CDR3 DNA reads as TGTGCCAGTAGTATCCCCCTGGAGCGACCAACTGAAGCTTTCTTT.

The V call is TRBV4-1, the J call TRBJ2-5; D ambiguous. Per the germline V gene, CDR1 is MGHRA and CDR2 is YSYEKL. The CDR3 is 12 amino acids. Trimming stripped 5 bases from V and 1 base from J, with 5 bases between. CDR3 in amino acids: CASSTTQETQYF. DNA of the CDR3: TGCGCCAGCAGCACAACCCAAGAGACCCAGTACTTC.

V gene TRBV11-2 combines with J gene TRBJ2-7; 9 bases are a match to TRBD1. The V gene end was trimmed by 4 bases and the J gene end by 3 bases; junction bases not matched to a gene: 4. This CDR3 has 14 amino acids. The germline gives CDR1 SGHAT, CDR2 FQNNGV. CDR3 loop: CASSWGQGDYEQYF. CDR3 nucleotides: TGTGCCAGCAGCTGGGGACAGGGTGACTACGAGCAGTACTTC.

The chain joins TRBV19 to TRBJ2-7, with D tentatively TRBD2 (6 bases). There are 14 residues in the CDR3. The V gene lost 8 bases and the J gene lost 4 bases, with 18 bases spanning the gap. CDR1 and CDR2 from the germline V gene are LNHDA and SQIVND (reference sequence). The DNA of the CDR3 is TGTGCCAGTTCACCGGGACTGAACTTATACGAGCAGTACTTC. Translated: CASSPGLNLYEQYF.

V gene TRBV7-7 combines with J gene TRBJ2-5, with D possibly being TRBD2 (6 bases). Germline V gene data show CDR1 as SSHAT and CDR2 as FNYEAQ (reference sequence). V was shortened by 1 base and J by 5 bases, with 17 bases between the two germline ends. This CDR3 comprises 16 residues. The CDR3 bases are TGTGCCAGCAGCTTAGTGGAGGGAGTTTGGAACGAGACCCAGTACTTC. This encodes CASSLVEGVWNETQYF.